The 22 T cell receptor beta chains in this list originate from one sample, sequenced in a study of identical twins. Each CDR3 protein is one row after TCRdb ran MiXCR on the 5' RACE reads. The table records approximately 590,000 distinct CDR3 sequences, around a tenth of them present only once. This sample also appeared in a second study, on yellow fever vaccine responses in identical twins.

Specimen: PBMCs. Source of these receptors: a woman younger than 30 in good health.

This clonotype was counted many times. The J gene is TRBJ2-2, the V gene TRBV2; possibly TRBD1 for D (6 bases). Trimming shortened V by 11 bases and J by 1 base, and 20 bases separated the two germline ends. The CDR3 runs 16 residues. From germline, CDR1 is SNHLY and CDR2 FYNNEI. The CDR3 region has the DNA TGTGCCCACAGCCAATTGACAGGAGAGAACACCGGGGAGCTGTTTTTT. Protein product: CAHSQLTGENTGELFF. Filled out from reference TRBV2 and TRBJ2-2, the complete variable domain reads EPEVTQTPSHQVTQMGQEVILRCVPISNHLYFYWYRQILGQKVEFLVSFYNNEISEKSEIFDDQFSVERPDGSNFTLKIRSTKLEDSAMYFCAHSQLTGENTGELFFGEGSRLTVL.

V usage is TRBV9 and J usage is TRBJ2-2; D is unresolved. The CDR3 loop spans 13 amino acids. V lost 1 base and J 4 bases, leaving 5 bases between the germline ends. CDR1 is SGDLS and CDR2 is YYNGEE in the germline V gene. The CDR3 region is CASSVTSTGELFF. Here the CDR3 DNA reads TGTGCCAGCAGCGTAACGAGCACCGGGGAGCTGTTTTTT.

V is TRBV5-1 and J is TRBJ2-1, with TRBD2 matching 12 bases. The V gene end was trimmed by 4 bases and the J gene end by 6 bases; junction bases not matched to a gene: 8. The CDR3 is made up of 16 amino acids. Germline V CDR1 and CDR2: SGHRS, YFSETQ. The CDR3 region has the DNA TGCGCCAGCAGCGGACTAGCGGGAAGAAGGGGCAATGAGCAGTTCTTC. Protein product: CASSGLAGRRGNEQFF.

This clonotype has a handful of counts. The chain joins TRBV2 to TRBJ2-5; the D gene could be TRBD1 or TRBD2 (6 bases each). CDR1 is SNHLY, CDR2 FYNNEI, per germline. V lost 11 bases and J lost 4, with 17 bases in between. The CDR3 runs to 13 residues. DNA of the CDR3: TGTGCCGACAAAGGAGGGGGTCTAGAGACCCAGTACTTC. It codes for CADKGGGLETQYF. Combining the CDR3 with reference TRBV2 and TRBJ2-5 gives the whole variable domain EPEVTQTPSHQVTQMGQEVILRCVPISNHLYFYWYRQILGQKVEFLVSFYNNEISEKSEIFDDQFSVERPDGSNFTLKIRSTKLEDSAMYFCADKGGGLETQYFGPGTRLLVL.

This clonotype was counted many times. The chain has TRBV5-1 and TRBJ2-1; weak D call: TRBD2 (5 bases). With 4 bases removed from V and 7 bases from J, the gap between germline ends came to 21 bases. The CDR3 contains 16 residues. Germline CDR1 and CDR2: SGHRS and YFSETQ. CDR3 in amino acids: CASSPGDYLLKNEQFF. CDR3 bases: TGCGCCAGCAGCCCAGGTGACTACCTACTTAAGAATGAGCAGTTCTTC.

V is TRBV7-2 and J is TRBJ2-7, with 7 bases lining up with TRBD1. CDR3 length: 15 residues. With 7 bases clipped from V and 3 bases from J, the junction kept 12 bases outside the gene matches. Germline CDR1 and CDR2: SGHTA and FQGNSA. The CDR3 loop reads CASIPTGNNFYEQYF. The CDR3 DNA reads TGTGCCAGCATCCCGACAGGGAACAATTTCTACGAGCAGTACTTC.

This clonotype has ten or more counts. CDR3 in DNA: TGCAGTGCTAGAGATGGGAGGGGCACCGGGGAGCTGTTTTTT. Translation: CSARDGRGTGELFF. This chain connects TRBV20-1 to TRBJ2-2; 7 bases map to TRBD2. This CDR3 region has 14 residues. The V and J ends lost 0 bases and 4 bases, in that order; junction bases with no gene match: 2. The V gene's germline CDR1 is DFQATT and CDR2 SNEGSKA (reference sequence).

V usage is TRBV15 and J usage is TRBJ2-5; D might be TRBD1 (7 bases). Trimming took off 5 bases at V and 5 bases at J, with 15 bases between the two ends. Germline CDR1 and CDR2: LNHNV and YYDKDF (reference sequence). This CDR3 has 14 residues. The chain's CDR3 is CATSGGGYRETQYF. The CDR3 DNA sequence: TGTGCCACCAGCGGAGGGGGCTATCGGGAGACCCAGTACTTC.

This clonotype was seen only a few times. This CDR3 is CASSHRTSGRAWQFF. CDR3 nucleotides: TGTGCCAGCAGCCACAGGACTAGCGGGAGGGCTTGGCAGTTCTTC. The genes are TRBV25-1 and TRBJ2-1; TRBD2 matches at 15 bases. The CDR3 extends over 15 amino acids. Germline CDR1 MGHDK, CDR2 SYGVNS. Trimming cost V 6 bases and J 12 bases; bases outside gene matches: 9.

The V gene is TRBV29-1, the J gene TRBJ1-1; possible D gene TRBD1, 6 bases. Germline CDR1 is SQVTM and CDR2 is ANQGSEA. This CDR3 has 11 amino acids. V shed 7 bases and J shed 4 bases, with 10 bases lying between them. CDR3 in amino acids: CSAHRATEAFF. The CDR3 bases are TGCAGCGCACACAGGGCCACTGAAGCTTTCTTT.

The genes are TRBV5-1 and TRBJ2-7; D might be TRBD1 or TRBD2, each matching 5 bases. Germline V CDR1 and CDR2: SGHRS, YFSETQ. Trimming shortened V by 6 bases and J by 0 bases, and 16 bases separated the two germline ends. CDR3 size: 15 residues. The CDR3 is CASNPRVGDSYEQYF. CDR3 nucleotide sequence: TGCGCCAGCAACCCCCGGGTGGGGGACTCCTACGAGCAGTACTTC. Full variable domain (remainder filled in from reference TRBV5-1 and TRBJ2-7): KAGVTQTPRYLIKTRGQQVTLSCSPISGHRSVSWYQQTPGQGLQFLFEYFSETQRNKGNFPGRFSGRQFSNSRSEMNVSTLELGDSALYLCASNPRVGDSYEQYFGPGTRLTVT.

The genes are TRBV10-3 and TRBJ2-3; D remains ambiguous. Germline lookup yields CDR1 ENHRY and CDR2 SYGVKD. V lost 0 bases, J lost 0 bases, and 7 bases lay in between. The length of the CDR3 is 15 residues. The CDR3 sequence: CAISESTPSTDTQYF. The CDR3, as DNA: TGTGCCATCAGTGAGTCCACTCCGAGCACAGATACGCAGTATTTT.

The genes are TRBV2 and TRBJ2-7, with TRBD1 identical over 9 bases. This CDR3 region has 17 residues. Trimming took 0 bases from V and 6 from J; bases not matched to a gene: 12. CDR1 SNHLY and CDR2 FYNNEI come from the germline V gene. This chain's CDR3 is CASSEALLGTGIPEQYF. CDR3 coding DNA: TGTGCCAGCAGTGAAGCGCTTCTGGGGACAGGGATCCCCGAGCAGTACTTC. Complete variable domain (other parts from reference TRBV2 and TRBJ2-7): EPEVTQTPSHQVTQMGQEVILRCVPISNHLYFYWYRQILGQKVEFLVSFYNNEISEKSEIFDDQFSVERPDGSNFTLKIRSTKLEDSAMYFCASSEALLGTGIPEQYFGPGTRLTVT.

This clonotype was detected many times. The J gene is TRBJ2-1, the V gene TRBV9; 10 nucleotides align to TRBD2. The CDR3 length is 18 residues. V dropped 2 bases and J dropped 5; count of bases not matched to a gene: 13. Germline V CDR1 and CDR2: SGDLS, YYNGEE. For the CDR3, the DNA is TGTGCCAGCAGCGTCCGATCCGAAGCGGGGGGGCCGGACAATGAGCAGTTCTTC. This translates into CASSVRSEAGGPDNEQFF. Combining the CDR3 with reference TRBV9 and TRBJ2-1 gives the whole variable domain DSGVTQTPKHLITATGQRVTLRCSPRSGDLSVYWYQQSLDQGLQFLIQYYNGEERAKGNILERFSAQQFPDLHSELNLSSLELGDSALYFCASSVRSEAGGPDNEQFFGPGTRLTVL.

The V and J genes are TRBV5-5 and TRBJ2-3; D gene uncertain. The CDR3 has 13 residues. Germline CDR1 is SGHKS and CDR2 is YYEKEE (reference sequence). Trimming took off 3 bases at V and 2 bases at J, with 7 bases between the two ends. The DNA for the CDR3 is TGTGCCAGCAGCTGGGAATACACAGATACGCAGTATTTT. Its protein product is CASSWEYTDTQYF. Combining the CDR3 with reference TRBV5-5 and TRBJ2-3 gives the whole variable domain DAGVTQSPTHLIKTRGQQVTLRCSPISGHKSVSWYQQVLGQGPQFIFQYYEKEERGRGNFPDRFSARQFPNYSSELNVNALLLGDSALYLCASSWEYTDTQYFGPGTRLTVL.

This clonotype was found a few times. J is TRBJ2-1 and V is TRBV4-1, with D hard to call. Germline values: CDR1 MGHRA, CDR2 YSYEKL. V lost 0 bases to trimming and J lost 2 bases, with 8 bases between them. This CDR3 is built from 15 residues. CDR3 region: CASSQDMGTYNEQFF. Here the CDR3 DNA reads TGCGCCAGCAGCCAAGACATGGGTACCTACAATGAGCAGTTCTTC.

The chain combines TRBV7-6 with TRBJ2-2, with a weak D call TRBD2 (5 bases). V was shortened by 5 bases and J by 7 bases, with 11 bases between the two germline ends. The germline V gene has CDR1 SGHVS and CDR2 FNYEAQ. The CDR3 consists of 13 residues. Here the CDR3 reads CASSSREHGELFF. DNA for the CDR3: TGTGCCAGCAGCAGTAGGGAGCACGGGGAGCTGTTTTTT.

The chain carries TRBV12-3 or TRBV12-4 and TRBJ2-5, with TRBD2 as a possible D gene (6 bases). The CDR3 extends over 15 amino acids. V lost 2 bases and J 2 bases, leaving 12 bases between the germline ends. Here the CDR3 DNA reads TGTGCCAGCAGTTTATTTGGGGGGAAGCAAGAGACCCAGTACTTC. This encodes CASSLFGGKQETQYF.

The rearrangement joins TRBV3-1 to TRBJ1-1; 8 bases agree with TRBD1. The CDR3 contains 17 residues. Germline-derived CDR1 and CDR2 are LGHDT and YNNKEL (reference sequence). V gave up 1 base and J gave up 1 base; unmatched junction bases: 8. The CDR3 coding sequence is TGTGCCAGCAGCCAAGGGACAGGGAGGTACGGGAACACTGAAGCTTTCTTT. Its protein is CASSQGTGRYGNTEAFF.

In its sample, this clonotype was seen a few times. The chain is built from TRBV27 and TRBJ2-3; weak D call: TRBD2 (5 bases). This CDR3 spans 16 amino acids. The V gene lost 2 bases and the J gene lost 0 bases, with 12 bases spanning the gap. The germline CDR1 and CDR2 sequences are MNHEY and SMNVEV (reference sequence). CDR3 DNA sequence: TGTGCCAGCAGTTTAGGTTACTGGACTAGCACAGATACGCAGTATTTT. Protein product: CASSLGYWTSTDTQYF.

This clonotype was counted at least ten times. The V and J genes are TRBV11-2 and TRBJ2-3, with TRBD2 identical over 13 bases. Losses at the gene ends were 3 bases for V and 4 bases for J; bases not matched to a gene: 7. CDR1 and CDR2 from the germline V gene are SGHAT and FQNNGV. The CDR3 has 17 amino acids. CDR3 in amino acids: CASSFVTSGRVSDTQYF. The CDR3 DNA reads as TGTGCCAGCAGCTTCGTAACTAGCGGGAGGGTTTCAGATACGCAGTATTTT.

This clonotype was detected only a few times. The chain is built from TRBV6-2 or TRBV6-3 and TRBJ2-7; a possible D gene is TRBD2 (5 bases). The CDR3 spans 14 residues. The germline CDR1 and CDR2 sequences are MNHEY and SVGEGT. Trimming left V 5 bases short and J 5 bases short, with 16 bases between. CDR3 protein: CASSLPRDYNEQYF. The CDR3 DNA follows: TGTGCCAGCAGTCTGCCTCGAGACTATAACGAGCAGTACTTC.